One sample yielded the 26 T cell receptor beta chains listed below, sequenced in a study of T-cell memory formation after mild COVID-19. Via MiXCR, TCRdb re-called the 5' RACE reads, giving one row per CDR3 protein. This table has just under 350,000 distinct CDR3 sequences, roughly 13% appearing once. The sequenced sample was PBMCs or a T cell subset sorted from them (not recorded which). Receptor source: a man between 18 and 35 years old who had mild COVID-19 (a few samples of this study predate the infection). Cell type and time point are not known.

The rearrangement links TRBV7-6 to TRBJ2-4; 11 bases are a match to TRBD1. With 5 bases clipped from V and 2 bases from J, the junction kept 8 bases outside the gene matches. In germline, CDR1 is SGHVS, CDR2 FNYEAQ. This CDR3 is 17 amino acids long. Written as DNA, the CDR3 is TGTGCCAGCAGCCCAAGGACAGGGGGCTTTACCAAAAACATTCAGTACTTC. Its translation: CASSPRTGGFTKNIQYF.

This clonotype was seen at least ten times. V usage is TRBV12-3 or TRBV12-4 and J usage is TRBJ2-4; the match to TRBD1 covers 10 bases. The CDR3 contains 13 residues. J was trimmed by 8 bases and V by 6 bases; bases with no gene match: 4. DNA for the CDR3: TGTGCCAGCAGCGAGACAGGGGGCTACATTCAGTACTTC. It encodes CASSETGGYIQYF.

The table lists this clonotype with a few counts. The chain links TRBV6-5 to TRBJ2-5, with D perhaps matching TRBD2 (5 bases). Trimming removed 6 bases from V and 5 bases from J, with 13 bases in between. CDR1 MNHEY and CDR2 SVGAGI come from the germline V gene. The CDR3 sequence is 13 residues long. CDR3 nucleotide sequence: TGTGCCAGCAGCCAACGGGGTTTCGAGACCCAGTACTTC. This encodes CASSQRGFETQYF.

This clonotype occurred a few times. V is TRBV10-3 and J is TRBJ1-4; TRBD1 matches at 8 bases. This CDR3 has 11 residues. The V gene's germline CDR1 is ENHRY and CDR2 SYGVKD. V shed 11 bases, J shed 8 bases, and the junction held 4 bases outside the gene matches. CDR3 in DNA: TGTGCCTCTTGGACAGGGGAAAAACTGTTTTTT. This sequence encodes CASWTGEKLFF.

The V gene is TRBV7-2, the J gene TRBJ2-3; 9 bases are shared with TRBD1. Per the germline V gene, CDR1 is SGHTA and CDR2 is FQGNSA. V lost 5 bases, J lost 2 bases, and 8 bases stayed unmatched. The CDR3 has 16 residues. The CDR3 reads CASSQRQGVNTDTQYF. For the CDR3, the DNA is TGTGCCAGCAGCCAACGACAGGGGGTGAACACAGATACGCAGTATTTT.

At least ten counts were recorded for this clonotype. The J gene is TRBJ2-5, the V gene TRBV12-3 or TRBV12-4; TRBD1 is a possible D gene (6 bases). CDR3 length equals 13 residues. V was trimmed by 3 bases and J by 3 bases, leaving 8 bases between them. The CDR3 is CASSFSGEETQYF. As DNA, the CDR3 is TGTGCCAGCAGTTTCTCAGGGGAAGAGACCCAGTACTTC.

V usage is TRBV28 and J usage is TRBJ1-2; no firm D call. Germline V gives CDR1 MDHEN, CDR2 SYDVKM. This CDR3 is 12 amino acids long. V was pared by 2 bases and J by 8 bases, with 9 bases between. As DNA, the CDR3 is TGTGCCAGCAGTTTAACTCTGGGCGGCTACACCTTC. Translating gives CASSLTLGGYTF.

This clonotype has just a few counts. The V call is TRBV28, the J call TRBJ1-2, with 8 bases fitting TRBD1. The V segment lost 8 bases and the J segment 8 bases; nucleotides outside the gene matches: 10. This CDR3 has 13 residues. Germline loops: CDR1 MDHEN, CDR2 SYDVKM. This chain's CDR3 is CASLPFRGQGYTF. CDR3 nucleotides: TGTGCCAGCCTCCCTTTCAGGGGGCAGGGCTACACCTTC.

This clonotype turned up a few times. The V and J genes are TRBV12-3 or TRBV12-4 and TRBJ1-6, with D unclear. The CDR3 runs 13 residues. V dropped 4 bases and J dropped 10 bases, with 11 bases sitting between them. The chain's CDR3 is CASSSGPPSPLHF. The DNA for the CDR3 is TGTGCCAGCAGTTCCGGGCCGCCCTCACCCCTCCACTTT.

V is TRBV10-3 and J is TRBJ2-7, with D perhaps given as TRBD1 or TRBD2 (5 bases each). The CDR3 extends over 15 amino acids. Trimming left V 0 bases short and J 0 bases short, with 9 bases between. Germline V gene sequence: CDR1 ENHRY, CDR2 SYGVKD. CDR3 loop: CAISESGTPSYEQYV. The CDR3 DNA reads TGTGCCATCAGTGAGTCAGGGACGCCCTCCTACGAGCAGTACGTC.

A few counts support this clonotype. The gene calls are TRBV7-2 and TRBJ2-7; the D gene is possibly TRBD2 (6 bases). Germline V CDR1 and CDR2: SGHTA, FQGNSA. V dropped 1 base and J dropped 2 bases, with 15 bases sitting between them. The CDR3 loop spans 16 amino acids. The CDR3 DNA follows: TGTGCCAGCAGCTTAGTTGCCGGAGGGGATGCCTACGAGCAGTACTTC. It encodes CASSLVAGGDAYEQYF. Based on the CDR3 plus reference TRBV7-2 and TRBJ2-7, the full variable domain is GAGVSQSPSNKVTEKGKDVELRCDPISGHTALYWYRQSLGQGLEFLIYFQGNSAPDKSGLPSDRFSAERTGGSVSTLTIQRTQQEDSAVYLCASSLVAGGDAYEQYFGPGTRLTVT.

CDR3 sequence reads: CASSPGTASYEQYF. As DNA, the CDR3 is TGTGCCAGTAGTCCCGGGACAGCCTCCTACGAGCAGTACTTC. The chain uses TRBV19 and TRBJ2-7; 7 nucleotides agree with TRBD1. Per germline, CDR1 LNHDA and CDR2 SQIVND (reference sequence). The ends lost 5 bases at V and 0 bases at J; junction bases unmatched: 4. This CDR3 comprises 14 residues. Full variable domain (outside the CDR3, taken from reference TRBV19 and TRBJ2-7): DGGITQSPKYLFRKEGQNVTLSCEQNLNHDAMYWYRQDPGQGLRLIYYSQIVNDFQKGDIAEGYSVSREKKESFPLTVTSAQKNPTAFYLCASSPGTASYEQYFGPGTRLTVT.

This chain joins TRBV10-3 and TRBJ2-5; D might be TRBD2 (6 bases). The V gene lost 6 bases and the J gene lost 2 bases, with 10 bases spanning the gap. This CDR3 has 13 residues. Germline values: CDR1 ENHRY, CDR2 SYGVKD. This chain's CDR3 is CAIRPRGQETQYF. The DNA of the CDR3 is TGTGCCATCAGACCCCGGGGGCAAGAGACCCAGTACTTC.

The chain carries TRBV20-1 and TRBJ1-5; D may be TRBD1 (5 bases). From germline, CDR1 is DFQATT and CDR2 SNEGSKA (reference sequence). V was cut by 5 bases and J by 7 bases, with 15 bases left in between. The CDR3 extends over 13 amino acids. The DNA for the CDR3 is TGCAGTGCTTTCATCGGGGCGAAGCAGCCCCAGCATTTT. Protein: CSAFIGAKQPQHF.

This clonotype was observed many times. This chain uses TRBV6-2 or TRBV6-3 with TRBJ2-1, with a possible D match to TRBD1 (6 bases). The CDR3 length is 17 residues. Trimming removed 6 bases at V and 0 bases at J, with 18 bases between. CDR1 and CDR2 from the germline V gene are MNHEY and SVGEGT. Here the CDR3 DNA reads TGTGCCAGCAGGCGAGACGTGGGACACCTCTCCTACAATGAGCAGTTCTTC. Residues: CASRRDVGHLSYNEQFF.

This clonotype was counted ten times or more. The chain uses TRBV7-2 and TRBJ1-2; 10 positions agree with TRBD1. The CDR3 consists of 14 residues. CDR1 and CDR2 (germline): SGHTA, FQGNSA. Germline trimming cut 5 bases from V and 2 bases from J; bases unmatched to any gene: 2. The CDR3 here is CASSPGQGNYGYTF. CDR3 nucleotide sequence: TGTGCCAGCAGCCCGGGACAGGGGAACTATGGCTACACCTTC.

This clonotype was picked up many times. The chain recombines TRBV5-1 with TRBJ2-3; D not resolved. V lost 0 bases, J lost 4 bases, and 6 bases lay in between. CDR1 and CDR2 from the germline V gene are SGHRS and YFSETQ. This CDR3 spans 13 amino acids. The CDR3 DNA sequence: TGCGCCAGCAGCTTGGAGGTGGCAGATACGCAGTATTTT. Amino acid sequence: CASSLEVADTQYF.

The rearrangement links TRBV9 to TRBJ1-1; TRBD1 might be the D (6 bases). Germline CDR1 and CDR2: SGDLS and YYNGEE. The CDR3 runs 15 residues. V shed 3 bases and J shed 10 bases, with 22 bases lying between them. In nucleotides, the CDR3 is TGTGCCAGCAGCGAGGACAGTCACCCCGGCGTTCGAGCTTTCTTT. Translated: CASSEDSHPGVRAFF. Looking up the rest from reference TRBV9 and TRBJ1-1 gives the full variable domain: DSGVTQTPKHLITATGQRVTLRCSPRSGDLSVYWYQQSLDQGLQFLIQYYNGEERAKGNILERFSAQQFPDLHSELNLSSLELGDSALYFCASSEDSHPGVRAFFGQGTRLTVV.

This clonotype occurred a few times. This chain uses TRBV12-3 or TRBV12-4 with TRBJ2-3; D unclear. V lost 7 bases to trimming and J lost 5 bases, with 10 bases between them. This CDR3 spans 12 amino acids. CDR3 protein: CASTSSQDTQYF. CDR3 bases: TGTGCCAGCACCTCTTCTCAAGATACGCAGTATTTT.

This clonotype was found many times. The chain couples TRBV6-6 to TRBJ1-1, with a possible D match to TRBD1 (6 bases). This CDR3 contains 13 residues. V lost 2 bases to trimming and J lost 10 bases, with 14 bases between them. Germline values: CDR1 MNHNY, CDR2 SVGAGI (reference sequence). The CDR3 protein is CASSYDQGLGAFF. The CDR3 DNA is TGTGCCAGCAGTTACGATCAGGGGCTAGGAGCTTTCTTT.

This clonotype was seen only a few times. V and J are TRBV20-1 and TRBJ2-5; D is perhaps TRBD1 or TRBD2 (5 bases each). V was shortened by 5 bases and J by 4 bases, with 14 bases between the two germline ends. Per the germline V gene, CDR1 is DFQATT and CDR2 is SNEGSKA (reference sequence). The CDR3 runs 13 residues. The CDR3 region has the DNA TGCAGTGCTGACCGAGGGGCTGCAGAGACCCAGTACTTC. It translates to CSADRGAAETQYF.

There are a few counts of this clonotype. The rearrangement links TRBV9 to TRBJ2-5, with 9 bases matching TRBD2. The CDR3 runs 15 residues. CDR1 SGDLS and CDR2 YYNGEE come from the germline V gene. The trim removed 4 bases at V and 5 bases at J, leaving 9 bases unmatched. The CDR3 here is CASSRFGLAGETQYF. CDR3 in DNA: TGTGCCAGCAGCAGGTTCGGGCTAGCGGGGGAGACCCAGTACTTC.

The chain recombines TRBV12-3 or TRBV12-4 with TRBJ2-7, with TRBD1 identical over 9 bases. This CDR3 comprises 15 residues. The J segment lost 0 bases and the V segment lost 6 bases, leaving 6 bases of the junction unmatched. This CDR3 is CASSPGQGTSYEQYV. Written as DNA, the CDR3 is TGTGCCAGCAGCCCCGGACAGGGGACCTCCTACGAGCAGTACGTC.

Only a few counts were recorded for this clonotype. V is TRBV11-2 and J is TRBJ2-1; weak D call: TRBD1 (6 bases). The CDR3 consists of 15 residues. Deletions cut 5 bases from V and 5 bases from J, with 16 bases between. CDR1 and CDR2 from the germline V gene are SGHAT and FQNNGV. CDR3 loop: CASSPAGAGNNEQFF. The CDR3 DNA reads as TGTGCCAGCAGCCCCGCAGGGGCCGGGAACAATGAGCAGTTCTTC.

This sequence joins TRBV12-3 or TRBV12-4 and TRBJ1-5; 10 nucleotides line up with TRBD1. V trimming: 4 bases; J trimming: 5 bases; junction bases outside the gene matches: 11. This CDR3 is 17 amino acids long. For the CDR3, the DNA is TGTGCCAGCAGTTCCATAGGGACAGGGGCCCCGCATCAGCCCCAGCATTTT. Translation gives CASSSIGTGAPHQPQHF.

The V and J genes are TRBV10-3 and TRBJ2-3; D might be TRBD1 (6 bases). The V end lost 6 bases, the J end lost 4 bases, and 20 bases lay between the germline ends. CDR3 size: 16 residues. Germline V lookup: CDR1 ENHRY, CDR2 SYGVKD. CDR3 region: CAIRGRAQGFSDTQYF. CDR3 nucleotide sequence: TGTGCCATCAGGGGCCGAGCCCAGGGGTTTTCAGATACGCAGTATTTT.